This TCR beta chain appears in the sequencing data of a study of technical replicates of blood from four donors. The V gene's germline CDR1 is PRHDT and CDR2 FYEKMQ (reference sequence). CDR3 size: 18 residues. Trimming at V came to 2 bases and at J to 7 bases, leaving 15 bases not matched to a gene. Here immunoSEQ multiplex PCR was the method, and the copy in TCRdb shows in-frame clones only, minus some. This table has 45,000 to 60,000 clones, roughly 95% appearing once. This clone was recorded once. Sample: T cells isolated from PBMCs. The chain is built from TRBV13 and TRBJ2-1, with 9 positions matching TRBD2. The receptor was derived from a human donor in good health. CDR3 in amino acids: CASSLYSPGLAVGNEQFF. CDR3 bases: TGTGCCAGCAGCTTATATAGCCCGGGACTAGCTGTTGGGAATGAGCAGTTCTTC. The whole variable domain, filled in from reference TRBV13 and TRBJ2-1, reads AAGVIQSPRHLIKEKRETATLKCYPIPRHDTVYWYQQGPGQDPQFLISFYEKMQSDKGSIPDRFSAQQFSDYHSELNMSSLELGDSALYFCASSLYSPGLAVGNEQFFGPGTRLTVL.